Listed below are T cell receptor beta chains from one sample, sequenced in a study of neurological immune-mediated disorders. TCRdb independently ran MiXCR on the 5' RACE reads; one entry per CDR3 protein. The table includes some 37,000 distinct CDR3 sequences, 3% to 3.5% detected once. What was sequenced was PBMCs. These receptors came from a woman in her sixties or seventies with multiple sclerosis. The CDR3 runs from the conserved cysteine through the conserved F or W. D genes are given only for firm matches. Clone size appears in some rows only: once, few, many, or a class for an expanded clone.

>TRBD1|many|TRBV20-1|TRBJ2-1
TGCAGTGCTAGCTTTCCGGACAGGGGATTTCTGTTCTTC
CSASFPDRGFLFF
>TRBD2|many|TRBV20-1|TRBJ2-3
TGCAGTGCTAGAGAATTTATTAGCGGGGGGGCCGAATACACAGATACGCAGTATTTT
CSAREFISGGAEYTDTQYF
>-|many|TRBV20-1|TRBJ1-1
TGCAGTGCTAGAGAGCAGGAGAACACTGAAGCTTTCTTT
CSAREQENTEAFF
>TRBD1|many|TRBV3-1|TRBJ1-4
TGTGCCAGCACCTCCGGGACAGGAGATGAAAAACTGTTTTTT
CASTSGTGDEKLFF
>TRBD1|many|TRBV5-6|TRBJ1-2
TGTGCCAGCAGCCTAAGAGCTTCGGGACAGGGGATCGGCTACACCTTC
CASSLRASGQGIGYTF
>-|many|TRBV5-1|TRBJ1-2
TGCGCCAGCAGCTTCTTCGGTGGGGGCGGGGAGAATGGCTACACCTTC
CASSFFGGGGENGYTF
>-|many|TRBV5-1|TRBJ1-1
TGCGCCAGCAGCCCCGGGACAAGAAACGTTCATGGGGCTTTCTTT
CASSPGTRNVHGAFF
>TRBD1|many|TRBV25-1|TRBJ2-5
TGTGCCAGCAGTGCCGGGACAGGGGCTGGAGGGGAGACCCAGTACTTC
CASSAGTGAGGETQYF
>-|-|TRBV11-3|TRBJ2-2
TGTGCCAGCAGCGCCACAGGATTTCTTAACACCGGGGAGCTGTTTTTT
CASSATGFLNTGELFF
>-|many|TRBV12-3/TRBV12-4|TRBJ2-3
TGTGCCAGCAGTCTAGGTCGAATCGGTAGCACAGATACGCAGTATTTT
CASSLGRIGSTDTQYF
>-|many|TRBV20-1|TRBJ1-5
TGCAGTGCGGCTACAGGGAGCAATCAGCCCCAGCATTTT
CSAATGSNQPQHF
>TRBD2|many|TRBV5-5|TRBJ2-1
TGTGCCAGCAGCTATCAGGGACTAGCGAACAATGAGCAGTTCTTC
CASSYQGLANNEQFF
>-|many|TRBV27|TRBJ1-4
TGTGCCAGCGCCGACAGGTTTAATGAAAAACTGTTTTTT
CASADRFNEKLFF
>-|many|TRBV11-2|TRBJ2-4
TGTGCCAGCAGCTCCCCCGGACAGTACATTCAGTACTTC
CASSSPGQYIQYF
>TRBD2|many|TRBV5-1|TRBJ2-3
TGCGCCAGCAGCTTGGTGGCTAGCGGGGCGTCAGATACGCAGTATTTT
CASSLVASGASDTQYF
>-|many|TRBV20-1|TRBJ2-3
TGCAGTGCTAGAGATCTCGGGACCACAGATACGCAGTATTTT
CSARDLGTTDTQYF
>-|many|TRBV20-1|TRBJ1-4
TGCAGTGCTAGGAGGGGAGGGGGGCGGTCTAATGAAAAACTGTTTTTT
CSARRGGGRSNEKLFF
>-|many|TRBV11-3|TRBJ2-1
TGTGCCAGCAGCCGGGGGCGGGTTTTGGGTTCCAATGAGCAGTTCTTC
CASSRGRVLGSNEQFF
>TRBD1|many|TRBV20-1|TRBJ1-1
TGCAGTGCTTCCGACAGGGTGGGCACTGAAGCTTTCTTT
CSASDRVGTEAFF
>-|-|TRBV6-5|TRBJ1-1
TGTGCCAGCAGTTACGAGGTGAACACTGAAGCTTTCTTT
CASSYEVNTEAFF
>-|many|TRBV20-1|TRBJ1-2
TGCAGTGCTAGAGAAGGGACCGCCCATGGCTACACCTTC
CSAREGTAHGYTF
>-|-|TRBV25-1|TRBJ1-1
TGTGCCAGCAGTTTACAGCACTCCTTGGGCACTGAAGCTTTCTTT
CASSLQHSLGTEAFF
>TRBD2|many|TRBV12-3/TRBV12-4|TRBJ2-1
TGTGCCAGCAGTCCCGTAACTAGCGGGGGGGCCCACGAGCAGTTCTTC
CASSPVTSGGAHEQFF
>-|many|TRBV5-1|TRBJ1-3
TGCGCCAGCAGCACCGTAGGGGCCTACTCTGGAAACACCATATATTTT
CASSTVGAYSGNTIYF
>-|many|TRBV5-1|TRBJ1-6
TGCGCCAGCAGCCGGGAGGGGACAAATAATTCACCCCTCCACTTT
CASSREGTNNSPLHF
>-|many|TRBV7-8|TRBJ2-1
TGTGCCAGCAGCTTAGCTGGGTGGGAGCAGTTCTTC
CASSLAGWEQFF
>-|medium-sized|TRBV20-1|TRBJ2-3
TGCAGTGCTCCCGGAGTTGGTACGCAGTATTTT
CSAPGVGTQYF
>TRBD1|many|TRBV5-1|TRBJ1-2
TGCGCCAGCAAAGCGGGGACAGGGGCCTATGGCTACACCTTC
CASKAGTGAYGYTF
>-|-|TRBV10-3|TRBJ1-5
TGTGCCATCAGTGAGCAGGGAGGTAATCAGCCCCAGCATTTT
CAISEQGGNQPQHF
>-|many|TRBV7-9|TRBJ1-4
TGTGCCAGCAGCTTAGGATCAGGGAGAGAAAAACTGTTTTTT
CASSLGSGREKLFF
>-|few|TRBV6-2/TRBV6-3|TRBJ2-2
TGTGCCAGCAGCTACAGGGCCGCCGGGGAGCTGTTTTTT
CASSYRAAGELFF
>-|many|TRBV7-2|TRBJ1-5
TGTGCCAGCAGCTTAGTGTCGCAGCCCAATCAGCCCCAGCATTTT
CASSLVSQPNQPQHF
>TRBD2|-|TRBV5-6|TRBJ2-5
TGTGCCAGCAGCTTCAGTAGCGGGGGGGCCGACCAGACCCAGTACTTC
CASSFSSGGADQTQYF
>-|many|TRBV5-1|TRBJ2-7
TGCGCCAGCACCCCGGGACGGATCCTAGGCGAGCAGTACTTC
CASTPGRILGEQYF
>TRBD1|many|TRBV5-1|TRBJ2-5
TGCGCCAGCAGCAACGGACAGGGCGGGTATGGTGGTTCCCAGTACTTC
CASSNGQGGYGGSQYF
>-|many|TRBV9|TRBJ2-7
TGTGCCAGCAGCGTAGAGGGCAGCGGCTCCTACGAGCAGTACTTC
CASSVEGSGSYEQYF
>TRBD1|many|TRBV9|TRBJ2-2
TGTGCCAGCAGCGTAGTACCGCAGGGGGAGCACGGGGAGCTGTTTTTT
CASSVVPQGEHGELFF
>-|many|TRBV12-3/TRBV12-4|TRBJ1-6
TGTGCCAGCAGTTCGGCGACAGGTGGATCACCCCTCCACTTT
CASSSATGGSPLHF
>TRBD1|many|TRBV28|TRBJ2-7
TGTGCCAGCAGTGACAGGGTTCCCTACGAGCAGTACTTC
CASSDRVPYEQYF
>TRBD1|many|TRBV20-1|TRBJ2-7
TGCAGTGCTTCAGCAGGGGGCGCGTTCTACGAGCAGTACTTC
CSASAGGAFYEQYF
>TRBD2|many|TRBV5-5|TRBJ2-3
TGTGCCAGCAGCTTGACTAGCGGGGCCCCAGATACGCAGTATTTT
CASSLTSGAPDTQYF
>TRBD1|many|TRBV2|TRBJ2-2
TGTGCCAGTACCGGGACAGTGCGCACCGGGGAGCTGTTTTTT
CASTGTVRTGELFF
>-|many|TRBV2|TRBJ1-5
TGTGCCAGCACTCAACTCGAGGGGACGGGTAGGCCCCAGCATTTT
CASTQLEGTGRPQHF
>-|many|TRBV5-6|TRBJ2-2
TGTGCCAGCAGCTTGGGTAGGACCAACACCGGGGAGCTGTTTTTT
CASSLGRTNTGELFF
>TRBD2|many|TRBV20-1|TRBJ2-1
TGCAGTGCCCGCGGGGGGTCTTACAATGAGCAGTTCTTC
CSARGGSYNEQFF
>-|few|TRBV6-1|TRBJ2-3
TGTGCCAGCACCCGAGGCAGTATATTTAGCACAGATACGCAGTATTTT
CASTRGSIFSTDTQYF
>-|many|TRBV28|TRBJ2-5
TGTGCCAGCAGCCCTTTTGCGGGGAGCCAAGAGACCCAGTACTTC
CASSPFAGSQETQYF
>-|many|TRBV20-1|TRBJ2-5
TGCAGTGCTAGAGATGGTAGCCCGGCAGAGACCCAGTACTTC
CSARDGSPAETQYF
>TRBD2|many|TRBV3-1|TRBJ2-1
TGTGCCAGCAGACTAGCGGGGTACAATGAGCAGTTCTTC
CASRLAGYNEQFF
>-|medium-sized|TRBV7-9|TRBJ2-1
TGTGCCAGCAGCTACCGGGGAGATGAGCAGTTCTTC
CASSYRGDEQFF
>TRBD2|many|TRBV7-2|TRBJ2-5
TGTGCCTCAGACACCGGGACTAGCGGCCCTCAAGAGACCCAGTACTTC
CASDTGTSGPQETQYF
>-|many|TRBV12-3/TRBV12-4|TRBJ1-5
TGTGCCACCGCAAGGAGTCAGGGAAGCAATCAGCCCCAGCATTTT
CATARSQGSNQPQHF
>TRBD1|many|TRBV5-1|TRBJ2-3
TGCGCCAGCAGCTTGAGTACGGGACAGGGGGCAACAGATACGCAGTATTTT
CASSLSTGQGATDTQYF
>-|many|TRBV14|TRBJ1-4
TGTGCCAGCAGCCAAGAATGGCAGTCTAATGAAAAACTGTTTTTT
CASSQEWQSNEKLFF
>-|many|TRBV5-1|TRBJ1-2
TGCGCCAGCAGCTTGGGCGGGACCCATGGCTACACCTTC
CASSLGGTHGYTF
>TRBD2|many|TRBV5-1|TRBJ2-1
TGCGCCAGCAGCCCCCTGACTAGCGGGGGCACAAATGAGCAGTTCTTC
CASSPLTSGGTNEQFF
>TRBD1|many|TRBV28|TRBJ2-7
TGTGCCAGCACTGGGGGGACAGGCGCCTACGAGCAGTACTTC
CASTGGTGAYEQYF
>-|many|TRBV12-3/TRBV12-4|TRBJ1-2
TGTGCCAGCAGAGTACAGGGACTTAACTATGGCTACACCTTC
CASRVQGLNYGYTF